The 21 T cell receptor beta chains reported below all come from one sample, sequenced in a study of T cell responses to AZD1222 COVID-19 vaccine. Sequencing used immunoSEQ multiplex PCR; TCRdb keeps in-frame clones, though not all of them. In the table there are about 120,000 clones, more than 75% of which are singletons. This specimen consisted of peripheral blood, obtained 28 days after the second AZD1222 dose. These receptor sequences come from an adult who received the AZD1222 COVID-19 vaccine.

The CDR3 here is CASSAPARGPEAFF. The CDR3 nucleotides are TGTGCCAGCAGCGCTCCGGCTAGGGGGCCTGAAGCTTTCTTT. The genes are TRBV3-1 (or the pseudogene TRBV3-2) and TRBJ1-1; 7 bases fit TRBD1. Trimming removed 5 bases from V and 6 bases from J; junction bases left unmatched: 9. CDR1 and CDR2 from the germline V gene are LGHDT and YNNKEL (reference sequence). The CDR3 is 14 residues long.

The chain carries TRBV2 and TRBJ1-1, with a weak D call TRBD1 (6 bases). Germline CDR1 and CDR2: SNHLY and FYNNEI. The V end was cut by 0 bases, the J end by 8 bases, with 7 bases between. The CDR3 consists of 12 residues. The CDR3 sequence is CASSEAGQEAFF. CDR3 bases: TGTGCCAGCAGTGAAGCCGGACAGGAAGCTTTCTTT.

The chain has TRBV28 and TRBJ1-4, with D possibly being TRBD1 (6 bases). The length of the CDR3 is 16 residues. The ends were cut back, 2 bases at V and 7 bases at J, with 17 bases in the middle. CDR1 and CDR2 from the germline V gene are MDHEN and SYDVKM. CDR3 region: CASSLRLPGAGEKLFF. DNA of the CDR3: TGTGCCAGCAGTTTACGGTTACCGGGGGCGGGTGAAAAACTGTTTTTT.

CDR3 loop: CASSPRVVTEAFF. As DNA, the CDR3 is TGTGCCAGCTCACCACGGGTAGTCACTGAAGCTTTCTTT. The chain combines TRBV18 with TRBJ1-1; D unresolved. The length of the CDR3 is 13 residues. Germline V gene sequence: CDR1 KGHSH, CDR2 LQKENI. The V gene lost 1 base and the J gene lost 4 bases, with 7 bases spanning the gap.

The CDR3: CASSPLTNYGYTF. The CDR3 DNA follows: TGTGCCAGTAGTCCTCTCACCAACTATGGCTACACCTTC. The J gene is TRBJ1-2, the V gene TRBV19; D gene ambiguous. CDR3 length equals 13 residues. Per germline, CDR1 LNHDA and CDR2 SQIVND (reference sequence). Trimming took 5 bases from V and 2 from J, leaving 9 bases between them. The variable domain in full, with the rest retrieved from reference TRBV19 and TRBJ1-2, is DGGITQSPKYLFRKEGQNVTLSCEQNLNHDAMYWYRQDPGQGLRLIYYSQIVNDFQKGDIAEGYSVSREKKESFPLTVTSAQKNPTAFYLCASSPLTNYGYTFGSGTRLTVV.

In its sample, this clone was seen once. The chain is built from TRBV11-2 and TRBJ2-4; D is possibly TRBD1 (6 bases). Trimming shortened V by 5 bases and J by 3 bases, and 17 bases separated the two germline ends. Germline V CDR1 and CDR2: SGHAT, FQNNGV. CDR3 length equals 16 residues. The CDR3 region has the DNA TGTGCCAGCAGCCGAAACAGGGTTGGTAGCAAAAACATTCAGTACTTC. Translation gives CASSRNRVGSKNIQYF.

The CDR3 is CSVRGGFEEKLFF. In DNA, the CDR3 is TGCAGCGTCCGAGGCGGGTTCGAGGAAAAACTGTTTTTT. V and J are TRBV29-1 and TRBJ1-4; D not resolved. Germline V gene lookup returns CDR1 SQVTM and CDR2 ANQGSEA. The CDR3 sequence is 13 residues long. Trimming left V 6 bases short and J 8 bases short, with 16 bases between.

The J gene is TRBJ1-1, the V gene TRBV7-9; 8 bases line up with TRBD1. V was clipped by 6 bases and J by 5 bases; unmatched bases: 8. Germline V gives CDR1 SEHNR, CDR2 FQNEAQ (reference sequence). The CDR3 is made up of 14 amino acids. CDR3 sequence: CASSSRTGRTEAFF. CDR3 nucleotide sequence: TGTGCCAGCAGTTCAAGGACAGGGAGGACTGAAGCTTTCTTT.

This clone appeared a single time. The chain has TRBV20-1 and TRBJ1-6, with 9 bases identical to TRBD1. The CDR3 covers 18 residues. Trimming cost V 3 bases and J 18 bases; bases outside gene matches: 27. Per the germline V gene, CDR1 is DFQATT and CDR2 is SNEGSKA (reference sequence). CDR3 protein: CSASDTQGQGNRMTVHHF. Here the CDR3 DNA reads TGCAGTGCTAGTGACACCCAGGGACAGGGAAACCGTATGACTGTGCACCACTTT.

V is TRBV18 and J is TRBJ1-1; 8 bases fit TRBD1. The CDR3 spans 14 residues. The V gene's germline CDR1 is KGHSH and CDR2 LQKENI. V lost 1 base, J lost 3 bases, and 1 base stayed unmatched. In nucleotides, the CDR3 is TGTGCCAGCTCACCACTGGGACAGGACACTGAAGCTTTCTTT. Translation gives CASSPLGQDTEAFF.

The chain uses TRBV7-3 and TRBJ2-3, with TRBD1 matching 10 bases. The germline CDR1 and CDR2 sequences are SGHTA and FQGTGA. This CDR3 is built from 14 residues. The ends lost 5 bases at V and 1 base at J; junction bases unmatched: 0. The CDR3 DNA reads as TGTGCCAGCAGCGGGACAGGGGGCACAGATACGCAGTATTTT. Its translation is CASSGTGGTDTQYF.

The chain is built from TRBV2 and TRBJ1-1, with a tentative D call TRBD1 (5 bases). CDR1 is SNHLY, CDR2 FYNNEI, per germline. The CDR3 length is 15 residues. V was clipped by 4 bases and J by 4 bases, with 16 bases between them. The CDR3 DNA reads TGTGCCAGCAGTGGATCCCTAGGGGTATTCACTGAAGCTTTCTTT. Amino acids: CASSGSLGVFTEAFF. The entire variable domain, with the rest obtained from reference TRBV2 and TRBJ1-1, is as follows: EPEVTQTPSHQVTQMGQEVILRCVPISNHLYFYWYRQILGQKVEFLVSFYNNEISEKSEIFDDQFSVERPDGSNFTLKIRSTKLEDSAMYFCASSGSLGVFTEAFFGQGTRLTVV.

The chain couples TRBV28 to TRBJ2-7, with D unresolved. This CDR3 spans 13 amino acids. Trimming shortened V by 6 bases and J by 0 bases, and 9 bases separated the two germline ends. Germline CDR1 MDHEN, CDR2 SYDVKM. CDR3 sequence reads: CASSSVSSYEQYF. CDR3 coding DNA: TGTGCCAGCAGCTCCGTTAGCTCCTACGAGCAGTACTTC.

This clone has only a few counts. This chain links TRBV20-1 with TRBJ2-1; TRBD2 matches at 8 bases. This CDR3 region has 16 residues. From germline, CDR1 is DFQATT and CDR2 SNEGSKA (reference sequence). V lost 3 bases to trimming and J lost 0 bases; unmatched junction nucleotides: 7. CDR3 in DNA: TGCAGTGCTAGTCCCCCTAGCGGGTCCTCCTACAATGAGCAGTTCTTC. Encoded protein: CSASPPSGSSYNEQFF.

This chain uses TRBV9 with TRBJ2-7, with D uncertain. The CDR3 spans 16 residues. Germline assignment: CDR1 SGDLS and CDR2 YYNGEE. The V end lost 0 bases, the J end lost 1 base, and 14 bases lay between the germline ends. This CDR3 reads CASSVGLLVSSYEQYF. The CDR3 DNA sequence: TGTGCCAGCAGCGTAGGGCTTCTAGTCTCTTCCTACGAGCAGTACTTC.

The rearrangement uses TRBV5-6 and TRBJ1-6; maybe TRBD1 (5 bases). The CDR3 has 17 amino acids. With 2 bases removed from V and 7 bases from J, the gap between germline ends came to 19 bases. Germline values: CDR1 SGHDT, CDR2 YYEEEE. CDR3 protein: CASSLVSLQGENSPLHF. The CDR3 nucleotides are TGTGCCAGCAGCTTAGTGTCCCTTCAAGGGGAAAATTCACCCCTCCACTTT.

V usage is TRBV30 and J usage is TRBJ1-2, with 9 bases that match TRBD1. CDR3 length equals 15 residues. V was pared by 1 base and J by 2 bases, with 5 bases of the junction left unmatched. Germline V gene data show CDR1 as GTSNPN and CDR2 as SVGIG (reference sequence). CDR3 sequence (DNA): TGTGCCTGGAGTGAGGGACAGGGCGAAAACTATGGCTACACCTTC. Protein sequence: CAWSEGQGENYGYTF.

The CDR3 reads CSVVRQLDAEAFF. CDR3 sequence (DNA): TGCAGCGTTGTTAGGCAACTGGACGCTGAAGCTTTCTTT. This rearrangement joins TRBV29-1 to TRBJ1-1; no clear D. The V gene lost 4 bases and the J gene lost 6 bases, with 15 bases spanning the gap. In germline, CDR1 is SQVTM, CDR2 ANQGSEA. The length of the CDR3 is 13 residues.

The sample holds one count of this clone. The gene calls are TRBV3-1 (or the pseudogene TRBV3-2) and TRBJ1-5, with D uncertain. The CDR3 consists of 14 residues. Trimming removed 4 bases at V and 6 bases at J, with 13 bases between. Germline V gene data show CDR1 as LGHDT and CDR2 as YNNKEL (reference sequence). CDR3 coding DNA: TGTGCCAGCAGCCGAGGTTGGGAGCGTCAGCCCCAGCATTTT. Protein product: CASSRGWERQPQHF.

In this sample, this clone turned up once. The chain combines TRBV7-9 with TRBJ2-1; 15 nucleotides agree with TRBD2. J lost 0 bases, V lost 5 bases, and 8 bases had no gene match. There are 19 residues in the CDR3. Germline CDR1 SEHNR, CDR2 FQNEAQ (reference sequence). The CDR3, as DNA: TGTGCCAGCAGCCCAGGGACTAGCGGGAGGCCCAGCTCCTACAATGAGCAGTTCTTC. Protein product: CASSPGTSGRPSSYNEQFF. The variable domain in full, with the rest retrieved from reference TRBV7-9 and TRBJ2-1, is DTGVSQNPRHKITKRGQNVTFRCDPISEHNRLYWYRQTLGQGPEFLTYFQNEAQLEKSRLLSDRFSAERPKGSFSTLEIQRTEQGDSAMYLCASSPGTSGRPSSYNEQFFGPGTRLTVL.

This clone appeared once. V usage is TRBV9 and J usage is TRBJ2-3, with D maybe TRBD1 (5 bases). Per germline, CDR1 SGDLS and CDR2 YYNGEE. The CDR3 consists of 14 residues. Trimming shortened V by 4 bases and J by 3 bases, and 12 bases separated the two germline ends. This CDR3 is CASSPRVMTDTQYF. DNA of the CDR3: TGTGCCAGCAGCCCCAGGGTGATGACAGATACGCAGTATTTT.